A selection of T cell receptor beta chains follows, all from one sample in a study of blood T cells in healthy people across ages. TCRdb recomputed calls from the 5' RACE reads with MiXCR, one row per CDR3 protein. The table records some 1,800,000 distinct CDR3 sequences, more than 35% of them present only once. The sequencing sample was made of blood. Receptor source: a human donor in good health. Each CDR3 is given with its conserved first and last residue. The D gene is left open where the match is weak. Clone size is shown for a subset of rows, as once, few, many or a class of expanded clone.

v_gene	d_gene	j_gene	abundance	CDR3aa	CDR3nt
TRBV5-6	TRBD1	TRBJ1-2	few	CASSPSRDRDPKYGYTF	TGTGCCAGCAGCCCCAGCCGGGACAGGGACCCAAAGTATGGCTACACCTTC
TRBV29-1	-	TRBJ1-2	-	CSVAQGHRASGYTF	TGCAGCGTGGCACAGGGTCACCGCGCTAGTGGCTACACCTTC
TRBV4-2	TRBD2	TRBJ2-1	-	CASSPLISGGDEQFF	TGTGCCAGCAGCCCCCTCATTAGCGGGGGCGACGAGCAGTTCTTC
TRBV11-2	TRBD2	TRBJ2-3	-	CASSLEASGGADTQYF	TGTGCCAGCAGCTTAGAGGCTAGCGGGGGGGCAGATACGCAGTATTTT
TRBV7-2	-	TRBJ2-3	-	CASSLVSFLSTDTQYF	TGTGCCAGCAGCTTAGTTTCGTTTCTAAGCACAGATACGCAGTATTTT
TRBV24-1	-	TRBJ2-5	-	CATSEKTGAEVETQYF	TGTGCCACCAGTGAAAAGACAGGTGCCGAGGTGGAGACCCAGTACTTC
TRBV12-3/TRBV12-4	TRBD2	TRBJ2-5	few	CASSPDGGGVQETQYF	TGTGCCAGCAGTCCGGACGGGGGAGGGGTTCAAGAGACCCAGTACTTC
TRBV6-2/TRBV6-3	-	TRBJ2-1	-	CASSYYRDQFF	TGTGCCAGCAGTTACTATCGCGACCAGTTCTTC
TRBV9	TRBD1	TRBJ1-2	once	CASSVAEGAWGYTF	TGTGCCAGCAGCGTAGCCGAGGGGGCTTGGGGCTACACCTTC
TRBV29-1	TRBD2	TRBJ2-1	-	CSVTGTSAPSSYNEQFF	TGCAGCGTGACCGGGACTAGCGCACCCAGCTCCTACAATGAGCAGTTCTTC
TRBV20-1	TRBD1	TRBJ1-2	-	CSAPGQDPKNYGYTF	TGCAGTGCCCCGGGACAGGACCCAAAAAACTATGGCTACACCTTC
TRBV9	-	TRBJ1-6	-	CASSVGNTLSPLHF	TGTGCCAGCAGCGTAGGTAACACCCTTTCACCCCTCCACTTT
TRBV6-2/TRBV6-3	TRBD2	TRBJ2-1	-	CASSNSGGLNEQFF	TGTGCCAGCAGTAACTCGGGGGGGCTTAATGAGCAGTTCTTC
TRBV27	TRBD1	TRBJ2-7	few	CASTMVGGSSYEQYF	TGTGCCAGCACCATGGTAGGGGGCAGCTCCTACGAGCAGTACTTC
TRBV28	-	TRBJ1-2	few	CASSPPGRVYGYTF	TGTGCCAGCAGTCCCCCCGGCAGGGTATATGGCTACACCTTC
TRBV5-1	-	TRBJ1-2	-	CACSPDGIYGYTF	TGCGCCTGCAGTCCGGACGGAATCTATGGCTACACCTTC
TRBV4-3	-	TRBJ2-5	-	CASSQTWAGETQYF	TGCGCCAGCAGCCAAACCTGGGCCGGAGAGACCCAGTACTTC
TRBV11-2	-	TRBJ2-5	-	CASSNRAQETQYF	TGTGCCAGCAGCAACAGGGCTCAAGAGACCCAGTACTTC
TRBV6-1	TRBD1	TRBJ2-1	-	CASRGQGYYNEQFF	TGTGCCAGCAGAGGACAGGGATACTACAATGAGCAGTTCTTC
TRBV15	-	TRBJ2-7	few	CATSSYRVYEQYF	TGTGCCACCAGCAGTTACAGGGTCTACGAGCAGTACTTC
TRBV7-4	-	TRBJ2-1	-	CASGLGGAGEVDNEQFF	TGTGCCAGCGGCTTAGGGGGGGCAGGGGAAGTGGACAATGAGCAGTTCTTC
TRBV7-8	-	TRBJ1-2	once	CTSNLGAGVQGGYTF	TGTACCAGCAACTTAGGAGCAGGCGTTCAGGGCGGCTACACCTTC
TRBV6-1	TRBD1	TRBJ1-2	-	CASSRQGQYYGYTF	TGTGCCAGCTCACGACAGGGCCAATACTATGGCTACACCTTC
TRBV5-1	TRBD1	TRBJ1-1	-	CASGDRVNTEAFF	TGCGCCAGCGGGGACAGGGTTAACACTGAAGCTTTCTTT
TRBV10-3	-	TRBJ1-4	-	CAISKGPGSNEKLFF	TGTGCCATCAGTAAAGGACCTGGGTCTAATGAAAAACTGTTTTTT
TRBV5-1	-	TRBJ2-3	-	CASSTDMGKDTQYF	TGCGCCAGCAGCACCGACATGGGGAAGGATACGCAGTATTTT
TRBV6-2/TRBV6-3	-	TRBJ2-7	-	CASSYSYRTYEQYF	TGTGCCAGCAGTTACTCGTACAGGACCTACGAGCAGTACTTC
TRBV13	-	TRBJ2-4	few	CASSAWTRDPNPATKNIQYF	TGTGCCAGCAGCGCTTGGACCAGGGATCCTAACCCTGCAACCAAAAACATTCAGTACTTC
TRBV5-1	-	TRBJ2-4	-	CASSLDWLTKNIQYF	TGTGCCAGCAGCTTGGATTGGTTGACCAAAAACATTCAGTACTTC
TRBV2	-	TRBJ1-2	few	CASSEVNPGIKGYTF	TGTGCCAGCAGTGAAGTGAACCCAGGGATTAAGGGCTACACCTTC
TRBV7-2	-	TRBJ1-1	few	CASSSQGPTEAFF	TGTGCCAGCAGCTCTCAGGGGCCCACTGAAGCTTTCTTT